This TCR beta chain was recovered during a study of T-cell reconstitution after alpha-beta-depleted transplantation in children. Study-level points and caveats: There were some patients whose high TCRbeta diversity at day 60 came from surviving recipient T cells and thymic progenitors. At one year after transplant, newly produced T cells mostly accounted for T-cell counts and diversity. Reported findings indicate that, about two months after transplant, alpha-beta T cells came from several hundred expanded clones, which were derived from non-depleted graft cells.

CDR1 is SGHRS and CDR2 is YFSETQ in the germline V gene. Between the trimmed V and J ends, which lost 1 base and 8 bases, there was a span of 15 bases. The CDR3 totals 15 residues. The TCRbeta library incorporated unique molecular identifiers. TCRdb reanalysed the PCR reads using MiXCR and keeps one entry per CDR3 protein. Counted here are under 850,000 distinct CDR3 sequences, about an eighth occurring once; the ten biggest clones make up 0.79%. This clonotype was counted at least ten times. Its antigen is undetermined. Sequenced here: PBMCs, sampled before TCRalphabeta/CD19-depleted stem cell transplant. This TCR was recovered from a girl aged 2-9 years with congenital amegakaryocytic thrombocytopenia, due to receive a stem cell transplant. This sequence joins TRBV5-1 and TRBJ1-4; possibly TRBD1 for D (6 bases). This CDR3 reads CASSLQGQAREKLFF. The CDR3 nucleotides read TGCGCCAGCAGCTTGCAGGGGCAGGCCCGCGAAAAACTGTTTTTT.